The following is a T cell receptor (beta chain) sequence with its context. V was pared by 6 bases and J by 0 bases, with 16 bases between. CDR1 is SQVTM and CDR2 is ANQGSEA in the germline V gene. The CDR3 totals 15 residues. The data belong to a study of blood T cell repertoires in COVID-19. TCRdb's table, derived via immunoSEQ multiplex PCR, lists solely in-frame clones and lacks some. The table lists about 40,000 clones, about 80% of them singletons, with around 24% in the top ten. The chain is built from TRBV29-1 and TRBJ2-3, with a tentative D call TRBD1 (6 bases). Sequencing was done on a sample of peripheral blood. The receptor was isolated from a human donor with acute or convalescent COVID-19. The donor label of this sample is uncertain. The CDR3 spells CSVSESQGSTDTQYF. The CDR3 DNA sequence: TGCAGCGTCTCCGAATCACAGGGAAGCACAGATACGCAGTATTTT.